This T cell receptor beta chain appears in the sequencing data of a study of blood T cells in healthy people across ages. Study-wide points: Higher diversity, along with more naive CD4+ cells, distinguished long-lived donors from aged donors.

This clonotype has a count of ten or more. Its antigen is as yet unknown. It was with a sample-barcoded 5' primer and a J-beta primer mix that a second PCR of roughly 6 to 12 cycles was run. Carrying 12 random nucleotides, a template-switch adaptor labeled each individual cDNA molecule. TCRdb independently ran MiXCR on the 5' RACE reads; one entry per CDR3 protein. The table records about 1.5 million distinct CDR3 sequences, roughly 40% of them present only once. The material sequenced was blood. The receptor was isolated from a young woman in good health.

CDR3 sequence reads: CASSSLDRGQNIQYF. CDR3 nucleotide sequence: TGTGCCAGCAGTTCCTTGGACAGGGGCCAAAACATTCAGTACTTC. The chain employs TRBV28 and TRBJ2-4; TRBD1 matches 9 bases. Germline loops: CDR1 MDHEN, CDR2 SYDVKM. Trimming took 4 bases from V and 5 from J; bases not matched to a gene: 6. The CDR3 consists of 15 residues.